This TCR beta chain was recovered during a study of T-cell memory formation after mild COVID-19. Study conclusions and caveats: The CD4+ clones that contracted clustered mainly within CM and EM, and the CD8+ clones concentrated in EMRA.

TCRdb itself ran the 5' RACE reads through MiXCR, one entry per CDR3 protein. The table lists around 200,000 distinct CDR3 sequences, roughly a tenth of them singletons. The CDR3 consists of 13 residues. V lost 8 bases, J lost 4 bases, and 4 bases stayed unmatched. This clonotype was counted at least ten times. Its antigen remains unknown. J is TRBJ2-1 and V is TRBV12-3 or TRBV12-4, with TRBD1 identical over 8 bases. Sequencing used PBMCs or a T cell subset sorted from them (not recorded which). This sequence was found in a man aged 18 to 29 who had mild COVID-19 (a few samples of this study predate the infection). Cell type and time point are not known. The CDR3, as DNA: TGTGCCAGCTGCCGGGACAGGTACAATGAGCAGTTCTTC. It codes for CASCRDRYNEQFF.